The present T cell receptor beta chain was sequenced within a study of shared clonotypes between healthy human individuals. Study-level results: It was anticipated that sequencing depth would influence how many clonotypes donors shared.

Germline CDR1 reads MNHNS; CDR2 reads SASEGT. V gave up 6 bases and J gave up 3 bases; unmatched junction bases: 3. The length of the CDR3 is 13 residues. As to this clone: Antigen: not known.

A roughly 220 ng quantity of DNA, 30,000 to 35,000 T cell genomes, went into the sorted-subset replicate PCRs. Only in-frame clones appear in the TCRdb table, and some are missing; sequencing was by immunoSEQ multiplex PCR. There are 550,000 to 750,000 clones in the sample; over 95% occur only once, and 0.085% to 0.11% lies in the top ten. Terminally differentiated effector memory CD45RA+ cells were excluded from the naive CD8 cells, which were CD45RO-negative and positively selected for CCR7. Input material: naive CD8+ T cells sorted from blood. V and J are TRBV6-1 and TRBJ2-7; 9 bases are shared with TRBD1. The TCR sequence derives from a woman in her thirties in good health. CDR3 sequence reads: CASRDRGDYEQYF. As DNA, the CDR3 is TGTGCCAGCAGGGACAGGGGAGACTACGAGCAGTACTTC.